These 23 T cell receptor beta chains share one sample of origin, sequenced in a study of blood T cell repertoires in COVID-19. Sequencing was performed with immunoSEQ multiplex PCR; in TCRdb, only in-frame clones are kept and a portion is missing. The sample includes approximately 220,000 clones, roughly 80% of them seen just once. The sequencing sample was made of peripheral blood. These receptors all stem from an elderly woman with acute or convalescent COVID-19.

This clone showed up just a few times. This chain's CDR3 is CASSLVGRQETQYF. The CDR3 DNA reads as TGTGCCAGCAGCTTGGTGGGCAGACAAGAGACCCAGTACTTC. The genes are TRBV5-6 and TRBJ2-5, with D unresolved. CDR1 and CDR2 from the germline V gene are SGHDT and YYEEEE. The V end lost 0 bases, the J end lost 2 bases, and 8 bases lay between the germline ends. The CDR3 runs 14 residues.

The CDR3 sequence: CASSLAPGYSNQPQHF. In DNA, the CDR3 is TGCGCCAGCAGCTTGGCCCCCGGTTATAGCAATCAGCCCCAGCATTTT. The chain combines TRBV5-1 with TRBJ1-5; no firm D call. Germline CDR1 SGHRS, CDR2 YFSETQ. The V end was cut by 0 bases, the J end by 0 bases, with 10 bases between. The length of the CDR3 is 16 residues.

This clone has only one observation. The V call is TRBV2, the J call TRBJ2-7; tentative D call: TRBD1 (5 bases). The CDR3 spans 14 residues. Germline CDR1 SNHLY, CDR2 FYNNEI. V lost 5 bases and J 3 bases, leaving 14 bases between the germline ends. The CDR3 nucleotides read TGTGCCAGCAGTCCCCAGGGTAGGGACTACGAGCAGTACTTC. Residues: CASSPQGRDYEQYF.

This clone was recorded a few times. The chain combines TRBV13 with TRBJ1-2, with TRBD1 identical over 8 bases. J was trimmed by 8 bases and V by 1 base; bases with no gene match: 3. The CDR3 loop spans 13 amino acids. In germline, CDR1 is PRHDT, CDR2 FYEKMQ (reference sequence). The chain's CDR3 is CASSLAAGGGYTF. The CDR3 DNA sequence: TGTGCCAGCAGCTTAGCGGCAGGGGGCGGCTACACCTTC.

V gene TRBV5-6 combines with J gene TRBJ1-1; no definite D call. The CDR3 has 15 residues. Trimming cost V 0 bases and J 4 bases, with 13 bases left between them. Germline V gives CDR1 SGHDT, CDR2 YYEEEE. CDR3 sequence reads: CASSLVRKGGTEAFF. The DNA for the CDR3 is TGTGCCAGCAGCTTGGTCAGGAAAGGAGGCACTGAAGCTTTCTTT.

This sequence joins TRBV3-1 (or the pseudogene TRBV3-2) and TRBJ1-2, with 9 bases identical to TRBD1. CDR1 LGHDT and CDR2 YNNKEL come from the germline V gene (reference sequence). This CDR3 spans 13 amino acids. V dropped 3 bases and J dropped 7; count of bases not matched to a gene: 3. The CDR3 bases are TGTGCCAGCAGCCATCCGGACAGGGGTGGCTACACCTTC. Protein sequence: CASSHPDRGGYTF.

Here the CDR3 DNA reads TGTGCCAGCAGCTTGGGTTTGACAGCGAGTGGAAACACCATATATTTT. Protein product: CASSLGLTASGNTIYF. The chain joins TRBV5-8 to TRBJ1-3, with TRBD1 as a possible D gene (5 bases). With 0 bases removed from V and 3 bases from J, the gap between germline ends came to 13 bases. The CDR3 runs 16 residues. The germline V gene has CDR1 SGHTS and CDR2 YDEGEE.

This CDR3 reads CASSLRGLTLQETQYF. The CDR3 region has the DNA TGTGCCAGCAGCTTACGGGGATTGACTTTGCAAGAGACCCAGTACTTC. V gene TRBV11-1 combines with J gene TRBJ2-5, with a tentative D call TRBD2 (5 bases). The CDR3 contains 16 residues. With 2 bases removed from V and 2 bases from J, the gap between germline ends came to 15 bases. From germline, CDR1 is SGHAT and CDR2 FQDESV (reference sequence).

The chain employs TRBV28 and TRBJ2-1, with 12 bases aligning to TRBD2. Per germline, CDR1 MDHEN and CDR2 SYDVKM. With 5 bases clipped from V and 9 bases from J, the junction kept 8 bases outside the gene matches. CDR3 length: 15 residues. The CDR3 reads CASSLASGRGSEQFF. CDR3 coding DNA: TGTGCCAGCAGTCTCGCTAGCGGGAGGGGCAGTGAGCAGTTCTTC.

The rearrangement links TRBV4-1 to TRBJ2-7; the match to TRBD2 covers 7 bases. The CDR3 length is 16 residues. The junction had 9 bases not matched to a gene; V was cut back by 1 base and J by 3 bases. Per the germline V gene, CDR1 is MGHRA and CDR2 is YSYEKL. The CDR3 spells CASSQGVGGSHYEQYF. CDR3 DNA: TGCGCCAGCAGCCAAGGGGTGGGCGGGAGCCACTACGAGCAGTACTTC.

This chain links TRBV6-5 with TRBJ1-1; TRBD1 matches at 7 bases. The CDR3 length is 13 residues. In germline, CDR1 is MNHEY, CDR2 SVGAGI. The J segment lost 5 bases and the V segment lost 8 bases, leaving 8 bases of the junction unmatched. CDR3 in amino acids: CASQKGARTEAFF. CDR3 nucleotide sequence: TGTGCCAGCCAAAAGGGGGCAAGGACTGAAGCTTTCTTT.

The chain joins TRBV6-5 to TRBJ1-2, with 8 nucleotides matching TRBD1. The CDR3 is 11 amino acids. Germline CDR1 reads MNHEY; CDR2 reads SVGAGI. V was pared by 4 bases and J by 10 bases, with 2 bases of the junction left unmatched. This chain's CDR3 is CASSWGQAYTF. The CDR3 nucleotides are TGTGCCAGCAGTTGGGGACAGGCCTACACCTTC.

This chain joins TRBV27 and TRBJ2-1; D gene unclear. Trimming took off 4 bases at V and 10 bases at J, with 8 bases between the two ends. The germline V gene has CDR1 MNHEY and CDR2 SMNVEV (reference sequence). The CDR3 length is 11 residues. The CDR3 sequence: CASSWVLEQFF. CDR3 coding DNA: TGTGCCAGCAGTTGGGTACTAGAGCAGTTCTTC.

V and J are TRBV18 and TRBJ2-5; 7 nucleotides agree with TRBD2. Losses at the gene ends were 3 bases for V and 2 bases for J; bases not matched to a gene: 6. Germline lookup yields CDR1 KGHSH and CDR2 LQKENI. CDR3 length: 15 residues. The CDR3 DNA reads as TGTGCCAGCTCACCTTCCGGGACTAATCAAGAGACCCAGTACTTC. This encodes CASSPSGTNQETQYF.

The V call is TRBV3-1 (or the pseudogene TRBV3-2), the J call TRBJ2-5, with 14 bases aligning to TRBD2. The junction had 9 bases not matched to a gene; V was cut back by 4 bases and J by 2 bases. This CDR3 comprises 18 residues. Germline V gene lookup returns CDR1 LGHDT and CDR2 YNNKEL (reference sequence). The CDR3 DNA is TGTGCCAGCAGCCCGGGACTAGCGGGGGACCTCCAACAAGAGACCCAGTACTTC. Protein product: CASSPGLAGDLQQETQYF.

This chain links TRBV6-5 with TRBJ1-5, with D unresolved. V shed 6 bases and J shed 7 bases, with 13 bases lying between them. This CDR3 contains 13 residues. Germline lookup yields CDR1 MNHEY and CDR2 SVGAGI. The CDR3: CASSLYKEQPQHF. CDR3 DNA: TGTGCCAGCAGCCTTTATAAGGAGCAGCCCCAGCATTTT.

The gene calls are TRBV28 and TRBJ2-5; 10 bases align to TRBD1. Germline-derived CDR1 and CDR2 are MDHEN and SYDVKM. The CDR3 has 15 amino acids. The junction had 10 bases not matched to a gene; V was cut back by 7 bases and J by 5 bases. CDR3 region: CASTSPGQGKETQYF. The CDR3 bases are TGTGCCAGCACAAGCCCGGGACAGGGGAAGGAGACCCAGTACTTC.

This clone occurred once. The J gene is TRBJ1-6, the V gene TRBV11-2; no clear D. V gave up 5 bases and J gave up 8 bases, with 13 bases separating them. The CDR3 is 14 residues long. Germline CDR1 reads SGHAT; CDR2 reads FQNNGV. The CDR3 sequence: CASSPDPRDSPLHF. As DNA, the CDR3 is TGTGCCAGCAGCCCCGACCCTCGGGATTCACCCCTCCACTTT.

The CDR3 DNA follows: TGCGCCAGCAGCCAAGGACTTCAGGGGGCGAGCAATCAGCCCCAGCATTTT. Its protein product is CASSQGLQGASNQPQHF. The V and J genes are TRBV4-1 and TRBJ1-5, with 8 bases fitting TRBD1. The CDR3 totals 17 residues. Germline-derived CDR1 and CDR2 are MGHRA and YSYEKL. The trim removed 1 base at V and 1 base at J, leaving 6 bases unmatched.

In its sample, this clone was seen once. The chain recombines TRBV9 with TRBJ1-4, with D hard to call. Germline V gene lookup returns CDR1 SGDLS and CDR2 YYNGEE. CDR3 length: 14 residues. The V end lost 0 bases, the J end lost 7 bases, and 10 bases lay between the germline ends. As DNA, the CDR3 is TGTGCCAGCAGCGTAGCTCAGTCCAGTGAAAAACTGTTTTTT. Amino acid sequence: CASSVAQSSEKLFF.

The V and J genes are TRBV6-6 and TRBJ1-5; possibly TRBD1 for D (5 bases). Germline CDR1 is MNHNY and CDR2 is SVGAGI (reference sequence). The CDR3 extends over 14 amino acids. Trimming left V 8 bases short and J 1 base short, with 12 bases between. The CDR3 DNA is TGTGCCAGCTCCCCGGGGGGGAGCAATCAGCCCCAGCATTTT. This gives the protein CASSPGGSNQPQHF.

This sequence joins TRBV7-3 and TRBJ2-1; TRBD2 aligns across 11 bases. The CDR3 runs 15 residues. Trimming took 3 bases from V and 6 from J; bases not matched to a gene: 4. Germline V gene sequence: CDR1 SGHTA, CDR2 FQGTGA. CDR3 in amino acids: CASSFTSGSGNEQFF. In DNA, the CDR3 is TGTGCCAGCAGCTTCACTAGCGGGAGTGGCAATGAGCAGTTCTTC.

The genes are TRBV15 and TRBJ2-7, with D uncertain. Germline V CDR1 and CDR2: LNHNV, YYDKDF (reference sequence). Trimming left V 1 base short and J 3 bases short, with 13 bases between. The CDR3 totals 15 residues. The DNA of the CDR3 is TGTGCCACCAGCAGAGGACGAGTGGGCAGCTACGAGCAGTACTTC. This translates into CATSRGRVGSYEQYF.